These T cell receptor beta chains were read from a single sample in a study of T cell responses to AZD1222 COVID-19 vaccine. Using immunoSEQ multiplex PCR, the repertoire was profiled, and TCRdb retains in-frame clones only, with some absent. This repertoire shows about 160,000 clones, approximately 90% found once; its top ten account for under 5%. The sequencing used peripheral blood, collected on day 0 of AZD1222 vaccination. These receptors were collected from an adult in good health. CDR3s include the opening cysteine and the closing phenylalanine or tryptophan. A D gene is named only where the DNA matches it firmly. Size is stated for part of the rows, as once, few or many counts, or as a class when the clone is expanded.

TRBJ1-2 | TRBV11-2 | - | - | TGTGCCAGCAGCTTAGATCCCTCCTATGGCTACACCTTC | CASSLDPSYGYTF
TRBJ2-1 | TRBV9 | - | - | TGTGCCAGCAGCGTACAGGGGCGGGGACCCCATGGAGAGCAGTTCTTC | CASSVQGRGPHGEQFF
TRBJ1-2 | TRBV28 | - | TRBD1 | TGTGCCAGCAAGACAGGGGCGCTATGGGGCTACACCTTC | CASKTGALWGYTF
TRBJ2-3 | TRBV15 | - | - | TGTGCCACCAGCTATTTTTCGGGATTAGAGCGATCCACAGATACGCAGTATTTT | CATSYFSGLERSTDTQYF
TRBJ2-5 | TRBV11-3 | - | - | TGTGCCAGCAGCCCCTGGAGTGGTGGCGCGGAGACCCAGTACTTC | CASSPWSGGAETQYF
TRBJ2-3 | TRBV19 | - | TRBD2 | TGTGCCAGTAGTATCATAGCGGGAGCCACAGATACGCAGTATTTT | CASSIIAGATDTQYF
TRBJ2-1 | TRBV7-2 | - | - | TGTGCCAGCAGTACGGATACAGCGGCTAGAAATGAGCAGTTCTTC | CASSTDTAARNEQFF
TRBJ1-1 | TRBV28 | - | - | TGTGCCAGCAGCGCCAGACGGATAAACACTGAAGCTTTCTTT | CASSARRINTEAFF
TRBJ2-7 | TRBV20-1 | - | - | TGCAGTGCTAGTGTACAGGGTGCTGGGTCTTACGAGCAGTACTTC | CSASVQGAGSYEQYF
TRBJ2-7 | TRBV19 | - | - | TGTGCCAGTAGTATAGCAGGAAGACGGGGCCACGAGCAGTACTTC | CASSIAGRRGHEQYF
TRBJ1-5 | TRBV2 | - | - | TGTGCCAGCACGTCGTTTAATAGCAATCAGCCCCAGCATTTT | CASTSFNSNQPQHF
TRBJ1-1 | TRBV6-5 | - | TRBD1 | TGTGCCAGCAAGCGGGACAGAGGGAACACTGAAGCTTTCTTT | CASKRDRGNTEAFF
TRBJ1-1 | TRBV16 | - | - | TGTGCCAGCAGCCAATCCGGGAACACTGAAGCTTTCTTT | CASSQSGNTEAFF
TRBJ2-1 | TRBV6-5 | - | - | TGTGCCAGCAGTTACTCATCCTTGACTCTAAACAATGAGCAGTTCTTC | CASSYSSLTLNNEQFF
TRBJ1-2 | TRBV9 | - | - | TGTGCCAGCAGCGTAGAAGCAGGCGCCTATGGCTACACCTTC | CASSVEAGAYGYTF
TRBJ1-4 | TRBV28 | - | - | TGTGCCACCTTCGCCCCCTCTCGGACGCGGGGAGAAAAACTGTTTTTT | CATFAPSRTRGEKLFF
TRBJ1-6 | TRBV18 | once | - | TGTGCCAGCTCACCAGGGGGCGTGGATAATTCACCCCTCCACTTT | CASSPGGVDNSPLHF
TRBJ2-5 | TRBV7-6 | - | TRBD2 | TGTGCCAGCAGCCAAGGGCAACTAGCGGGATCGTTTGGGGAGACCCAGTACTTC | CASSQGQLAGSFGETQYF
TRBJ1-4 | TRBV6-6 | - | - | TGTGCCATCGGGCCTTACGAAAAACTGTTTTTT | CAIGPYEKLFF
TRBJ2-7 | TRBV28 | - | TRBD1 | TGTGCCAGCAGCCAGCCGACAGGGGTGAGGAACGAGCAGTACTTC | CASSQPTGVRNEQYF
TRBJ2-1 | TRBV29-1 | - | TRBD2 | TGCAGCCTCGAGGGACTAGCGGGAAACAATGAGCAGTTCTTC | CSLEGLAGNNEQFF
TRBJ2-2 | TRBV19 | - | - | TGTGCCAGTAGTCTGAGGCTCGACACCGGGGAGCTGTTTTTT | CASSLRLDTGELFF
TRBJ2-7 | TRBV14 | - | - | TGTGCCAGCAGCAGGGGGTCTCCCTCCTACGAGCAGTACTTC | CASSRGSPSYEQYF
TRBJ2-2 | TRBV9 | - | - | TGTGCCAGCAGCTCCTCCTCCCGAACCGGGGAGCTGTTTTTT | CASSSSSRTGELFF
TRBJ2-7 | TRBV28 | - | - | TGTGCCACCTTGAGGAGGGGTAGCGGCGACGAGCAGTACTTC | CATLRRGSGDEQYF
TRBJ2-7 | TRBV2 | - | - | TGTGCCAGCAGTGAAGCAGGCTACGAGCAGTACTTC | CASSEAGYEQYF
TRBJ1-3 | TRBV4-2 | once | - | TGTGCCAGCAGCCAAGTTAAGCCCCTGGGAAACACCATATATTTT | CASSQVKPLGNTIYF
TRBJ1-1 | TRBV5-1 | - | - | TGCGCCAGCAGCTTAGTAGATTACAGTGAAGCTTTCTTT | CASSLVDYSEAFF
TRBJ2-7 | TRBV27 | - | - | TGTGCCAGCAGTTTATCGGGCCCCCGACAGGTAGGAGAGTACTTC | CASSLSGPRQVGEYF
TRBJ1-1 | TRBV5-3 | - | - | TGTGCCAGAAGCTTTGGGGATGAAGCTTTCTTT | CARSFGDEAFF
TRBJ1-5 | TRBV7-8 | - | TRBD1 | TGTGCCAGCACTATGGGGTACAGACAGGGAATGAATCAGCCCCAGCATTTT | CASTMGYRQGMNQPQHF
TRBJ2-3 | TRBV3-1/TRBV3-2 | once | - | TGTGCCAGCAGTCAAGGGGATACGCAGTATTTT | CASSQGDTQYF
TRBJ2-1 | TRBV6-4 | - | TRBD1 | TGTGCCAGCAGTGAGAGGAATAGAGGGACAGGCGATGAGCAGTTCTTC | CASSERNRGTGDEQFF
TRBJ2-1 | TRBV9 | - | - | TGTGCCAGCAGGGCGGAGGAGAAGCAGTTCTTC | CASRAEEKQFF
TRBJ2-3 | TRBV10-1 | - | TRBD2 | TGCGCCAGCAGTGCCAGCGGGATAGATACGCAGTATTTT | CASSASGIDTQYF
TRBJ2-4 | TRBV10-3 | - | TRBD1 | TGTGCCATCAGTGCAACAGGGGGGCTAGCCAAAAACATTCAGTACTTC | CAISATGGLAKNIQYF
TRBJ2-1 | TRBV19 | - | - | TGTGCCAGTAGTATTAGTCCCCCGGGGAATGAGCAGTTCTTC | CASSISPPGNEQFF
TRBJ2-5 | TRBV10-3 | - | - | TGTGCCATCAGTGAGCCCACGAGGAGCGGGGAGACCCAGTACTTC | CAISEPTRSGETQYF
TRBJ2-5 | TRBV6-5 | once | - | TGTGCCAGCAGTTATTCGGAGACCCAGTACTTC | CASSYSETQYF
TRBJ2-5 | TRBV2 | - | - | TGTGCCAGCCTTTATCCCCTGGGCAGCTTCCAAGAGACCCAGTACTTC | CASLYPLGSFQETQYF
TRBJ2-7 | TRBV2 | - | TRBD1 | TGTGCCAGCAGTGAAAGGACAGGCGCGTACGAGCAGTACTTC | CASSERTGAYEQYF